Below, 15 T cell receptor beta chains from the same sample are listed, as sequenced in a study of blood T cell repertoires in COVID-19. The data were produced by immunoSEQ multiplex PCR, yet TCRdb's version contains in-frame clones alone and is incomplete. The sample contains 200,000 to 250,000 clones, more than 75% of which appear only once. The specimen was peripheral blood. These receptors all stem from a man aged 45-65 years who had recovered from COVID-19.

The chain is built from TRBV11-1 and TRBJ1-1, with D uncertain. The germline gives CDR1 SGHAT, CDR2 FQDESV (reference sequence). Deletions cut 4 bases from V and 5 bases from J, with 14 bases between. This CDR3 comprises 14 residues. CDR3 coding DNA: TGTGCCAGCAGCTCCGGAGGATCGGGGACTGAAGCTTTCTTT. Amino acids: CASSSGGSGTEAFF.

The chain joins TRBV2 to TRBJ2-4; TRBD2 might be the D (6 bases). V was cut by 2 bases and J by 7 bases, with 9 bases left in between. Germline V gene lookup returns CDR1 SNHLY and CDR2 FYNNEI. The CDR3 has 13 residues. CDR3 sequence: CASSEWSGNIQYF. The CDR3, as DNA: TGTGCCAGCAGTGAATGGAGCGGGAACATTCAGTACTTC.

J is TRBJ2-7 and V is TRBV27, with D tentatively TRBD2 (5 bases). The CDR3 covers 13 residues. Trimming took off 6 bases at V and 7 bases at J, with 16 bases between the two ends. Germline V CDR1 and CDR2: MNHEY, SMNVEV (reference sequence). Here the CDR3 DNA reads TGTGCCAGCAGACGGCTGGGCCCGGGAGAGCAGTACTTC. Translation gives CASRRLGPGEQYF.

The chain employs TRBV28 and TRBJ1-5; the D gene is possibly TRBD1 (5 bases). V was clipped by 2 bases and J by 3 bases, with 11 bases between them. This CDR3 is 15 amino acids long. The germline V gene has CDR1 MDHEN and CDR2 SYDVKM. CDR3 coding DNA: TGTGCCAGCAGTTTAACCCAGGGTACCAATCAGCCCCAGCATTTT. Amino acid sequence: CASSLTQGTNQPQHF.

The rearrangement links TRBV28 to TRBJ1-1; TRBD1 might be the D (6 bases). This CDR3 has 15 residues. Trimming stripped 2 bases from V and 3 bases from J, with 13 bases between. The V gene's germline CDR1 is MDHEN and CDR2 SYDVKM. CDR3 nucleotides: TGTGCCAGCAGTTTAAGTGGGGCAGGGGACACTGAAGCTTTCTTT. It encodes CASSLSGAGDTEAFF.

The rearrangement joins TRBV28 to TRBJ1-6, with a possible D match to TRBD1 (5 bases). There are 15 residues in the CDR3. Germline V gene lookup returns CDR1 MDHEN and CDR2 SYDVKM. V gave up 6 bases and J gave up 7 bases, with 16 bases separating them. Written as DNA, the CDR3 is TGTGCCAGCAGCACGCAGGGAAAGGGGAATTCACCCCTCCACTTT. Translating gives CASSTQGKGNSPLHF. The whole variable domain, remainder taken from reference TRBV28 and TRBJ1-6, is DVKVTQSSRYLVKRTGEKVFLECVQDMDHENMFWYRQDPGLGLRLIYFSYDVKMKEKGDIPEGYSVSREKKERFSLILESASTNQTSMYLCASSTQGKGNSPLHFGNGTRLTVT.

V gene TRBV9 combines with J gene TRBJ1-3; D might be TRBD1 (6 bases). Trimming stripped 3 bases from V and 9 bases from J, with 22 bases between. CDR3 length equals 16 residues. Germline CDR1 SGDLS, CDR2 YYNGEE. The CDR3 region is CASSGGQRATLPTIYF. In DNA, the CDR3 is TGTGCCAGCAGCGGAGGACAGAGGGCTACCCTTCCCACCATATATTTT.

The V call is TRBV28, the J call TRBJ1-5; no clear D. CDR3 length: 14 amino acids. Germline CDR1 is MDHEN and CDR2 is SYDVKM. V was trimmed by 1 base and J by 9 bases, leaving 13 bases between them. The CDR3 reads CASSLSRSRGPQHF. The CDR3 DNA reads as TGTGCCAGCAGTTTATCCCGGAGTCGAGGGCCCCAGCATTTT.

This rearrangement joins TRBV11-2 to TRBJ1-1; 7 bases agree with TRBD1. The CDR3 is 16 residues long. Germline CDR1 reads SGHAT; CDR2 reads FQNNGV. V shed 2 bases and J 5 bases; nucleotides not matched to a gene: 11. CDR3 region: CASSLSGRGSGTEAFF. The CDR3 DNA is TGTGCCAGCAGCTTAAGCGGCAGGGGGTCGGGGACTGAAGCTTTCTTT.

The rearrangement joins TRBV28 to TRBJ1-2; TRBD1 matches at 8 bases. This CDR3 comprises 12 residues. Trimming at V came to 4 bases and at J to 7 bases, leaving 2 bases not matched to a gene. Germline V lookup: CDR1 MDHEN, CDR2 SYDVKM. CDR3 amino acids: CASSSTGVGYTF. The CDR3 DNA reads TGTGCCAGCAGTTCGACAGGGGTTGGCTACACCTTC.

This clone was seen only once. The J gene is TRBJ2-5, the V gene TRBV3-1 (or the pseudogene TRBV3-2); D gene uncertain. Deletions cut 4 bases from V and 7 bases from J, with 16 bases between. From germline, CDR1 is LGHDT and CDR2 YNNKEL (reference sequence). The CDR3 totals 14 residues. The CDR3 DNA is TGTGCCAGCAGCCGCGTCGGTGGTGGTCGGACCCAGTACTTC. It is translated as CASSRVGGGRTQYF.

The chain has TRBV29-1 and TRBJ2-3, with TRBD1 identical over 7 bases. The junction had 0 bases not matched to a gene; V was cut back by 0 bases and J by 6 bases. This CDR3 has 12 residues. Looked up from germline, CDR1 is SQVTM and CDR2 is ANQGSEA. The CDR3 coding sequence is TGCAGCGTTGAAGACAGGGGGGATACGCAGTATTTT. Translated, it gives CSVEDRGDTQYF.

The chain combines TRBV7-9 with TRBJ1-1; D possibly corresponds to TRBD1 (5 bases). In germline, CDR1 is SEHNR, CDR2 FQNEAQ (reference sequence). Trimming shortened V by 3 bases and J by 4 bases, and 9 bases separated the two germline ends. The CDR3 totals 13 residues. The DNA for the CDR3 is TGTGCCAGCAGCTTGAGACAGTCCACTGAAGCTTTCTTT. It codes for CASSLRQSTEAFF.

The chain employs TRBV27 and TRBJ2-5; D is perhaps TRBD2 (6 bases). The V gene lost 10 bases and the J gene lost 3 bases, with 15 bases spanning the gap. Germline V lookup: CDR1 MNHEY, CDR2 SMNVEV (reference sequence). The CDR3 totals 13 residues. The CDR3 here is CAIKAGLEETQYF. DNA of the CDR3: TGTGCCATCAAAGCGGGTCTTGAAGAGACCCAGTACTTC.

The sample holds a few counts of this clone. The CDR3 spells CASSRQGEGNQPQHF. The CDR3 nucleotides read TGCGCCAGCAGTCGACAGGGCGAAGGCAATCAGCCCCAGCATTTT. V gene TRBV10-2 combines with J gene TRBJ1-5, with 7 bases identical to TRBD1. Germline-derived CDR1 and CDR2 are WSHSY and SAAADI. V was pared by 5 bases and J by 2 bases, with 6 bases of the junction left unmatched. The CDR3 runs 15 residues.